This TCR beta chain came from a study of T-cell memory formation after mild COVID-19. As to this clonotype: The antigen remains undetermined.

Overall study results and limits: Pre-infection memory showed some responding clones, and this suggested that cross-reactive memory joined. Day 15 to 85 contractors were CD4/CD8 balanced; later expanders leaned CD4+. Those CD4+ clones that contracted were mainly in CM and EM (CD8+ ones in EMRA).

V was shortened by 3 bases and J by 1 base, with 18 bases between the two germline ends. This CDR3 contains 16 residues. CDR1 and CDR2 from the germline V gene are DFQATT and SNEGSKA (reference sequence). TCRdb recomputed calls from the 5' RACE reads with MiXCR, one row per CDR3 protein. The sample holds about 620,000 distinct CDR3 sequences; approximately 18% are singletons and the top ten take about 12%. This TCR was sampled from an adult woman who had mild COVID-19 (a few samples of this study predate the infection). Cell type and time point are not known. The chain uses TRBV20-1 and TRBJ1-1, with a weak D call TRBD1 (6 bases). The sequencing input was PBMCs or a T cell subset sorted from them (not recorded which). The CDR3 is CSASKGGGATNTEAFF. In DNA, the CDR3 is TGCAGTGCTAGTAAAGGGGGAGGGGCAACGAACACTGAAGCTTTCTTT.